This T cell receptor (beta chain) was sequenced during a study of T-cell memory formation after mild COVID-19. Looking at the study overall: TCR clusters were mostly donor specific. Study-wide points: Those CD4+ clones that contracted were mainly in CM and EM (CD8+ ones in EMRA).

TCRdb re-analysed the 5' RACE reads in MiXCR, keeping a single row per CDR3 protein. The table lists fewer than 150,000 distinct CDR3 sequences, less than 6.5% of them singletons. Germline V CDR1 and CDR2: MNHNY, SVGAGI (reference sequence). This CDR3 has 15 amino acids. V lost 6 bases and J lost 5; bases outside the gene matches: 12. This clonotype was picked up many times. Its antigen is as yet unknown. The sequencing sample was made of PBMCs or a T cell subset sorted from them (not recorded which). The sequence was obtained from an adult woman who had mild COVID-19 (a few samples of this study predate the infection). Cell type and time point are not known. This rearrangement joins TRBV6-6 to TRBJ2-5; 7 bases are shared with TRBD2. CDR3 sequence: CASRSTGGRFETQYF. CDR3 nucleotide sequence: TGTGCCAGCAGGTCTACTGGCGGGAGATTCGAGACCCAGTACTTC.